In this sample, the clone carrying this T cell receptor (beta chain) turned up once. These data originate in a study of blood T cell repertoires in COVID-19. For the study at large: Samples came from the United States, Italy and Spain, spanning acute and convalescent COVID-19. T cells, B-cell-depleted T cells, or PBMCs provided the cDNA or gDNA that served as material.

Original methodology: Amplifying reference gene primers gave estimates of nucleated cell counts. Sequencing used immunoSEQ multiplex PCR; TCRdb keeps in-frame clones, though not all of them. V and J calls and clone size are copied from that table; D and trimming were computed from the DNA. The sample lists 90,000 to 130,000 clones; more than 70% were seen once. CDR3 length equals 13 residues. V gave up 5 bases and J gave up 3 bases; unmatched junction bases: 5. Looked up from germline, CDR1 is SGHRS and CDR2 is YFSETQ. This TCR derives from a woman in her fifties or sixties with acute or convalescent COVID-19. V and J are TRBV5-1 and TRBJ2-7; 7 bases map to TRBD1. Sequencing was carried out using peripheral blood. The CDR3 loop is CASRYGDSYEQYF. The CDR3, as DNA: TGCGCCAGCAGGTATGGGGACAGCTACGAGCAGTACTTC.